Listed below are T cell receptor beta chains from one sample, sequenced in a study of blood T cell repertoires in COVID-19. TCRdb's copy holds only in-frame clones and misses some; the assay was immunoSEQ multiplex PCR. Of 150,000 to 200,000 clones in the sample, over 85% were seen once. The sample was peripheral blood. The origin of the receptors is a woman aged 60-75 years with COVID-19, enrolled during active disease. CDR3s include the opening cysteine and the closing phenylalanine or tryptophan. D genes are given only for firm matches. The size entry is marked missing in some rows and otherwise reads once, few, many or a size class.

V gene	D gene	J gene	clone size	CDR3 protein
TRBV5-1	TRBD2	TRBJ2-7	NA	CASSPGAGGGLGEQYF
TRBV19	TRBD1	TRBJ1-4	NA	CASSYPLTGSDEKLFF
TRBV6-5	TRBD1	TRBJ1-6	NA	CASSTTGEGTPLHF
TRBV4-1	NA	TRBJ1-2	NA	CASSQAWAGDGYTF
TRBV10-3	NA	TRBJ2-1	NA	CAISIWSTDEQFF
TRBV4-3	NA	TRBJ1-5	NA	CASSQFPSNQPQHF
TRBV4-2	NA	TRBJ1-2	few	CASSQGGQNGYTF
TRBV7-9	TRBD2	TRBJ2-5	NA	CASSAGTSGQETQYF
TRBV19	NA	TRBJ1-5	NA	CASSISIDSNQPQHF
TRBV7-8	NA	TRBJ1-5	once	CASSLRPGTNQPQHF
TRBV10-3	NA	TRBJ1-6	NA	CAISRSVDSPLHF
TRBV6-2/TRBV6-3	TRBD1	TRBJ2-3	NA	CASSYGTGNTDTQYF
TRBV18	NA	TRBJ1-2	NA	CASSPRGINYGYTF
TRBV7-8	TRBD1	TRBJ2-2	few	CASSLVGQGLTGELFF
TRBV9	TRBD2	TRBJ2-7	NA	CASSARTSGKPYEQYF
TRBV13	TRBD1	TRBJ1-6	NA	CASSSLRTGTFSPLHF
TRBV7-9	NA	TRBJ1-1	once	CASSLGQLNTEAFF